Each of the 21 T cell receptor beta chains below was sequenced from the same sample in a study of blood T cell repertoires in COVID-19. Clones were sequenced by immunoSEQ multiplex PCR, and TCRdb holds only the in-frame ones, with some missing. The data show some 73,000 clones, almost 85% seen once. Sequenced: peripheral blood. The source is a man aged 45-60 years with COVID-19, enrolled during active disease.

The CDR3 bases are TGTGCCTGGAGGCGCGGGGCCTGGGGCGCAGATACGCAGTATTTT. Its protein is CAWRRGAWGADTQYF. This rearrangement joins TRBV30 to TRBJ2-3; D perhaps matches TRBD2 (6 bases). CDR3 size: 15 residues. The V gene lost 3 bases and the J gene lost 4 bases, with 17 bases spanning the gap. In germline, CDR1 is GTSNPN, CDR2 SVGIG (reference sequence).

This chain connects TRBV5-8 to TRBJ1-2; D is unresolved. Between the trimmed V and J ends, which lost 4 bases and 12 bases, there was a span of 16 bases. Germline V lookup: CDR1 SGHTS, CDR2 YDEGEE. The CDR3 has 12 residues. In nucleotides, the CDR3 is TGTGCCAGCAGCCTCACCCCCTCCAGGCACACCTTC. This gives the protein CASSLTPSRHTF. Using reference TRBV5-8 and TRBJ1-2 for the parts outside the CDR3, the full variable domain is EAGVTQSPTHLIKTRGQQATLRCSPISGHTSVYWYQQALGLGLQFLLWYDEGEERNRGNFPPRFSGRQFPNYSSELNVNALELEDSALYLCASSLTPSRHTFGSGTRLTVV.

The chain uses TRBV7-2 and TRBJ2-7; 10 bases line up with TRBD1. This CDR3 region has 15 residues. CDR1 is SGHTA, CDR2 FQGNSA, per germline. The junction had 4 bases not matched to a gene; V was cut back by 2 bases and J by 3 bases. In DNA form, the CDR3 reads TGTGCCAGCAGCTTATCCGGACAGGGGGACTACGAGCAGTACTTC. This gives the protein CASSLSGQGDYEQYF.

The chain is built from TRBV5-1 and TRBJ2-2, with 9 nucleotides matching TRBD1. This CDR3 region has 15 residues. Germline V gene lookup returns CDR1 SGHRS and CDR2 YFSETQ. The trim removed 1 base at V and 5 bases at J, leaving 3 bases unmatched. The CDR3 protein is CASSLHGQGTGELFF. CDR3 coding DNA: TGCGCCAGCAGCTTGCATGGACAGGGGACCGGGGAGCTGTTTTTT.

The sample holds one count of this clone. J is TRBJ2-1 and V is TRBV6-4; 10 bases fit TRBD2. The CDR3 length is 14 residues. J gave up 7 bases and V 3 bases, and 3 bases lay outside the gene matches. The germline V gene encodes CDR1 MRHNA and CDR2 SNTAGT. For the CDR3, the DNA is TGTGCCAGCAGTGAAGCGGGAGGGGGAAATGAGCAGTTCTTC. As protein: CASSEAGGGNEQFF.

CDR3 sequence reads: CASSLFGRGTEAFF. The DNA of the CDR3 is TGCGCCAGCAGCCTTTTTGGGCGGGGGACTGAAGCTTTCTTT. V usage is TRBV4-1 and J usage is TRBJ1-1; possibly TRBD1 for D (5 bases). Germline CDR1 MGHRA, CDR2 YSYEKL. The CDR3 contains 14 residues. V shed 4 bases and J shed 5 bases, with 14 bases lying between them.

The V gene is TRBV6-6, the J gene TRBJ2-7; 10 bases map to TRBD2. CDR3 size: 16 residues. The V segment lost 0 bases and the J segment 0 bases; nucleotides outside the gene matches: 2. CDR1 and CDR2 from the germline V gene are MNHNY and SVGAGI (reference sequence). CDR3 in amino acids: CASSYSTSGSSYEQYF. CDR3 DNA: TGTGCCAGCAGTTACTCGACTAGCGGGTCCTCCTACGAGCAGTACTTC.

V is TRBV29-1 and J is TRBJ2-5, with D maybe TRBD1 (7 bases). The V and J ends lost 4 bases and 3 bases respectively, with 12 bases between them. This CDR3 spans 13 amino acids. From germline, CDR1 is SQVTM and CDR2 ANQGSEA. The CDR3 loop reads CSVVARGEETQYF. CDR3 DNA: TGCAGCGTTGTTGCCAGGGGGGAAGAGACCCAGTACTTC.

V gene TRBV4-1 combines with J gene TRBJ2-7; weak D call: TRBD1 (6 bases). The CDR3 is 16 residues long. V lost 3 bases to trimming and J lost 4 bases, with 19 bases between them. Germline V CDR1 and CDR2: MGHRA, YSYEKL. Here the CDR3 reads CASSQPLGQKEYEQYF. CDR3 DNA: TGCGCCAGCAGCCAGCCACTCGGACAGAAAGAGTACGAGCAGTACTTC.

This chain links TRBV6-1 with TRBJ1-6; tentatively, D is TRBD1 (5 bases). The CDR3 loop spans 17 amino acids. Trimming removed 0 bases from V and 7 bases from J, with 16 bases in between. Germline V gene data show CDR1 as MNHNS and CDR2 as SASEGT. CDR3 in amino acids: CASSEAGGGSLNSPLHF. Here the CDR3 DNA reads TGTGCCAGCAGTGAAGCGGGGGGGGGATCTTTAAATTCACCCCTCCACTTT.

The V gene is TRBV19, the J gene TRBJ1-4; no clear D gene. CDR1 is LNHDA and CDR2 is SQIVND in the germline V gene (reference sequence). The CDR3 runs 16 residues. V was cut by 5 bases and J by 0 bases, with 13 bases left in between. The CDR3 DNA reads TGTGCCAGTAGTCCTCGACAATATGCAACTAATGAAAAACTGTTTTTT. It encodes CASSPRQYATNEKLFF.

The chain has TRBV28 and TRBJ2-7; the D gene is possibly TRBD2 (7 bases). Per germline, CDR1 MDHEN and CDR2 SYDVKM. There are 14 residues in the CDR3. V was clipped by 3 bases and J by 7 bases, with 16 bases between them. CDR3 DNA sequence: TGTGCCAGCAGTTTCGGGGGGCTTGGGAGGGAGCAGTACTTC. It specifies CASSFGGLGREQYF.

The chain links TRBV9 to TRBJ2-3; 11 bases match TRBD1. J lost 3 bases, V lost 1 base, and 10 bases had no gene match. Germline V gene lookup returns CDR1 SGDLS and CDR2 YYNGEE. CDR3 length: 18 residues. The CDR3 reads CASSVNPGQGGRTDTQYF. In DNA, the CDR3 is TGTGCCAGCAGCGTAAATCCGGGACAGGGGGGTAGGACAGATACGCAGTATTTT.

Comment on this clone: Other DNA sequences in the same sample also yield this CDR3. V is TRBV10-3 and J is TRBJ2-5, with TRBD2 matching over 10 bases. Germline V gene data show CDR1 as ENHRY and CDR2 as SYGVKD. The CDR3 totals 15 residues. Trimming cost V 6 bases and J 5 bases; bases outside gene matches: 9. The CDR3 region is CAISDPIAGGETQYF. In DNA, the CDR3 is TGTGCCATCAGCGACCCCATAGCGGGAGGTGAGACCCAGTACTTC.

V usage is TRBV6-1 and J usage is TRBJ1-3, with TRBD1 matching over 10 bases. The J segment lost 5 bases and the V segment lost 3 bases, leaving 13 bases of the junction unmatched. CDR3 length: 18 amino acids. CDR1 and CDR2 (germline): MNHNS, SASEGT. The CDR3 DNA reads as TGTGCCAGCAGTGACGGGAGTAGGGACAGGGGTTTCAGAAACACCATATATTTT. It yields the protein CASSDGSRDRGFRNTIYF.

This chain uses TRBV30 with TRBJ1-6; 7 bases line up with TRBD1. With V trimmed by 4 bases and J by 0 bases, 6 bases remained unmatched. Germline V gene sequence: CDR1 GTSNPN, CDR2 SVGIG (reference sequence). CDR3 length: 16 amino acids. CDR3 region: CAWTTDRSSYNSPLHF. The DNA of the CDR3 is TGTGCCTGGACCACGGACAGGAGCTCCTATAATTCACCCCTCCACTTT.

This clone was observed once. This rearrangement joins TRBV19 to TRBJ1-2; 8 bases align to TRBD1. Germline loops: CDR1 LNHDA, CDR2 SQIVND (reference sequence). Unmatched junction bases numbered 6, after V lost 1 base and J lost 2 bases. This CDR3 spans 16 amino acids. The CDR3 sequence: CASSIGGQDRNYGYTF. The CDR3 DNA follows: TGTGCCAGTAGTATAGGGGGACAGGATCGCAACTATGGCTACACCTTC.

CDR3 residues: CASSRASGDTEAFF. The CDR3 DNA is TGTGCCAGCAGCCGGGCCTCCGGGGACACTGAAGCTTTCTTT. The gene calls are TRBV5-4 and TRBJ1-1, with D unresolved. The V and J ends lost 4 bases and 3 bases respectively, with 13 bases between them. Germline-derived CDR1 and CDR2 are SGHNT and YYREEE (reference sequence). The length of the CDR3 is 14 residues.

The chain employs TRBV7-9 and TRBJ2-2; 11 bases align to TRBD2. J lost 7 bases, V lost 9 bases, and 19 bases had no gene match. Germline V gene sequence: CDR1 SEHNR, CDR2 FQNEAQ (reference sequence). The CDR3 is made up of 18 amino acids. The CDR3 loop reads CARQPIAGGPQPFGELFF. CDR3 coding DNA: TGTGCCAGACAACCGATAGCGGGAGGGCCTCAGCCTTTCGGGGAGCTGTTTTTT.

This clone has only one observation. The genes are TRBV10-3 and TRBJ2-2; 13 nucleotides match TRBD2. The junction had 6 bases not matched to a gene; V was cut back by 3 bases and J by 5 bases. Germline assignment: CDR1 ENHRY and CDR2 SYGVKD. The length of the CDR3 is 17 residues. The CDR3 coding sequence is TGTGCCATCAGTGACCTCGGGACTAGCGGGATAACCGGGGAGCTGTTTTTT. Protein sequence: CAISDLGTSGITGELFF.

The chain links TRBV11-2 to TRBJ2-7, with 9 bases matching TRBD2. Germline CDR1 reads SGHAT; CDR2 reads FQNNGV. The CDR3 is 13 residues long. The junction had 0 bases not matched to a gene; V was cut back by 3 bases and J by 3 bases. CDR3 protein: CASSFSGSYEQYF. CDR3 nucleotides: TGTGCCAGCAGCTTTAGCGGGAGCTACGAGCAGTACTTC.